The 27 T cell receptor beta chains below come from one sample, sequenced in a study of cytomegalovirus exposure and HLA in healthy donors. Primers for the PCR totalled 60 Vbeta and 13 Jbeta. Produced via immunoSEQ multiplex PCR; TCRdb's table is partial and in-frame only. Among almost 95,000 clones listed, about three fifths were seen once. Input material: PBMCs. The receptors shown here come from a man aged 25 to 40 in good health and CMV-seronegative.

The V call is TRBV6-1, the J call TRBJ2-5, with D tentatively TRBD2 (5 bases). V was clipped by 3 bases and J by 5 bases, with 10 bases between them. The CDR3 consists of 13 residues. Looked up from germline, CDR1 is MNHNS and CDR2 is SASEGT. The CDR3 DNA is TGTGCCAGCAGTGACACTCGCGGGGAGACCCAGTACTTC. This translates into CASSDTRGETQYF.

This clone was counted only a few times. This chain connects TRBV7-9 to TRBJ1-4, with 8 positions matching TRBD1. Trimming at V came to 5 bases and at J to 5 bases, leaving 4 bases not matched to a gene. Per germline, CDR1 SEHNR and CDR2 FQNEAQ (reference sequence). This CDR3 is 14 amino acids long. Here the CDR3 DNA reads TGTGCCAGCAGCGAGGGACAGGTAAATGAAAAACTGTTTTTT. Translated, it gives CASSEGQVNEKLFF.

This chain links TRBV21-1 with TRBJ1-1; the table's D gene call, TRBD1, was not cross checked with the DNA. TRBV21-1 is labeled a pseudogene. The CDR3 totals 14 residues. Here the CDR3 DNA reads TGTGCCAGCAGCCTCGGGGACAGGGTCACTGAAGCTTTCTTT. It encodes CASSLGDRVTEAFF.

V is TRBV28 and J is TRBJ2-5; 8 bases match TRBD1. The end of the DNA aligns better with TRBJ2-7, so the J call may be wrong. The CDR3 sequence is 14 residues long. In germline, CDR1 is MDHEN, CDR2 SYDVKM. This CDR3 is CASSSSPGGNEQYF. DNA for the CDR3: TGTGCCAGCAGTTCTAGTCCAGGGGGCAACGAGCAGTACTTC.

The CDR3 region is CASSRLTSGIQETQYF. The CDR3 DNA sequence: TGTGCCAGCTCCCGATTGACTAGCGGAATCCAAGAGACCCAGTACTTC. This chain joins TRBV6-6 and TRBJ2-5; 9 nucleotides agree with TRBD2. The CDR3 totals 16 residues. Germline CDR1 MNHNY, CDR2 SVGAGI (reference sequence). Trimming at V came to 8 bases and at J to 1 base, leaving 11 bases not matched to a gene.

The V and J genes are TRBV6-4 and TRBJ1-2; D unclear. Germline V CDR1 and CDR2: MRHNA, SNTAGT. V was shortened by 0 bases and J by 6 bases, with 17 bases between the two germline ends. This CDR3 has 16 residues. The CDR3 DNA reads as TGTGCCAGCAGTGACTCAACTGGAGGTAAAAGGGATGGCTACACCTTC. Its translation is CASSDSTGGKRDGYTF.

The V call is TRBV6-4, the J call TRBJ2-1; TRBD1 agrees at 10 bases. This CDR3 has 16 amino acids. V lost 2 bases, J lost 3 bases, and 4 bases stayed unmatched. Germline CDR1 is MRHNA and CDR2 is SNTAGT. The CDR3 here is CASSDGGTGDYNEQFF. The DNA of the CDR3 is TGTGCCAGCAGTGACGGTGGGACAGGGGACTACAATGAGCAGTTCTTC.

V and J are TRBV27 and TRBJ1-1, with 7 bases matching TRBD1. There are 15 residues in the CDR3. The germline gives CDR1 MNHEY, CDR2 SMNVEV (reference sequence). V lost 5 bases and J lost 2; bases outside the gene matches: 8. As DNA, the CDR3 is TGTGCCAGCAGTAGACGCGGGACAGTCAACACTGAAGCTTTCTTT. Translation: CASSRRGTVNTEAFF.

This clone was found a few times. This sequence joins TRBV19 and TRBJ2-7, with TRBD1 as a possible D gene (5 bases). Germline values: CDR1 LNHDA, CDR2 SQIVND (reference sequence). The V end lost 8 bases, the J end lost 2 bases, and 16 bases lay between the germline ends. The CDR3 has 14 amino acids. The CDR3 is CASLGQGQPYEQYF. The DNA of the CDR3 is TGTGCCAGTCTGGGGCAGGGTCAACCCTACGAGCAGTACTTC.

This clone was seen a handful of times. The rearrangement links TRBV5-1 to TRBJ1-6; D gene unclear. V lost 0 bases to trimming and J lost 14 bases, with 18 bases between them. CDR1 is SGHRS and CDR2 is YFSETQ in the germline V gene. This CDR3 region has 15 residues. Written as DNA, the CDR3 is TGCGCCAGCAGCTTGGATTTGGAGGTCCTAAGGGCCCTCCACTTT. Its translation: CASSLDLEVLRALHF.

The J gene is TRBJ2-7, the V gene TRBV27; a weak D match, TRBD1 (6 bases). CDR1 is MNHEY, CDR2 SMNVEV, per germline (reference sequence). The length of the CDR3 is 14 residues. Trimming pared 2 bases from V and 2 bases from J, leaving 10 bases between. Here the CDR3 DNA reads TGTGCCAGCAGTTTAATCCAGGGGCCCTACGAGCAGTACTTC. It is translated as CASSLIQGPYEQYF.

This clone was seen more than once but under ten times. The genes are TRBV5-1 and TRBJ2-7, with 10 bases that match TRBD2. Germline loops: CDR1 SGHRS, CDR2 YFSETQ. This CDR3 is built from 14 residues. The ends lost 4 bases at V and 7 bases at J; junction bases unmatched: 8. CDR3 amino acids: CASSLSGRGLEQYF. In DNA, the CDR3 is TGCGCCAGCAGCCTGAGCGGGAGGGGTTTGGAGCAGTACTTC.

Remarks on this clone: The same CDR3 arises from other DNA sequences in this sample as well. The chain couples TRBV5-1 to TRBJ1-5; maybe TRBD1 (5 bases). This CDR3 comprises 13 residues. V gave up 0 bases and J gave up 6 bases, with 7 bases separating them. Germline V gene data show CDR1 as SGHRS and CDR2 as YFSETQ. The CDR3 DNA reads TGCGCCAGCAGCTTGGCCGGGGGTCAGCCCCAGCATTTT. Translating gives CASSLAGGQPQHF.

The chain couples TRBV27 to TRBJ1-1; the D is unclear. V lost 7 bases and J 6 bases, leaving 12 bases between the germline ends. CDR1 is MNHEY, CDR2 SMNVEV, per germline (reference sequence). This CDR3 contains 12 residues. CDR3 DNA: TGTGCCAGCACGGATTGGAGGGCTGAAGCTTTCTTT. The encoded protein is CASTDWRAEAFF.

The V call is TRBV6-5, the J call TRBJ2-1, with D possibly matching TRBD2 (5 bases). This CDR3 has 11 residues. V was trimmed by 6 bases and J by 9 bases, leaving 9 bases between them. The germline gives CDR1 MNHEY, CDR2 SVGAGI. The CDR3 DNA is TGTGCCAGCAGGACGGGGATTGAGCAGTTCTTC. It translates to CASRTGIEQFF.

This clone was detected a few times. J is TRBJ2-1 and V is TRBV6-1; 13 nucleotides line up with TRBD2. Trimming took 3 bases from V and 10 from J; bases not matched to a gene: 6. The CDR3 length is 15 residues. Germline CDR1 is MNHNS and CDR2 is SASEGT. Here the CDR3 DNA reads TGTGCCAGCAGTGATGTACTAGCGGGAGGGGGAGAGCAGTTCTTC. Its translation is CASSDVLAGGGEQFF.

The chain combines TRBV5-1 with TRBJ1-2; a weak D match, TRBD1 (5 bases). Trimming shortened V by 4 bases and J by 3 bases, and 10 bases separated the two germline ends. The CDR3 is 13 residues long. In germline, CDR1 is SGHRS, CDR2 YFSETQ. CDR3 amino acids: CASSGDSHYGYTF. The CDR3 DNA reads as TGCGCCAGCAGCGGCGACAGTCACTATGGCTACACCTTC.

This clone is a singleton in its sample. This rearrangement joins TRBV27 to TRBJ1-3; maybe TRBD1 (6 bases). Germline CDR1 MNHEY, CDR2 SMNVEV (reference sequence). The CDR3 runs to 15 residues. With 5 bases removed from V and 4 bases from J, the gap between germline ends came to 15 bases. CDR3 nucleotides: TGTGCCAGCAGTCGCTCGGGACACTTAGGAAACACCATATATTTT. Amino acid sequence: CASSRSGHLGNTIYF.

V is TRBV6-7 and J is TRBJ2-7, with 10 nucleotides matching TRBD1. TRBV6-7 falls under the ORF class, with uncertain function. The CDR3 is 14 amino acids. The ends lost 5 bases at V and 2 bases at J; junction bases unmatched: 3. The CDR3 DNA reads as TGTGCCAGCAGTCGGACAGGGGGTACCTACGAGCAGTACTTC. It codes for CASSRTGGTYEQYF.

This sequence joins TRBV7-8 and TRBJ2-1, with a weak D call TRBD2 (5 bases). The germline V and J ends were trimmed by 5 bases and 4 bases, with 9 bases remaining between them. Germline lookup yields CDR1 SGHVS and CDR2 FQNEAQ. The CDR3 is 13 amino acids. The CDR3 DNA reads as TGTGCCAGCAGCCTCGGGGAGTACAATGAGCAGTTCTTC. Amino acids: CASSLGEYNEQFF. Variable domain in full (rest from reference TRBV7-8 and TRBJ2-1): GAGVSQSPRYKVAKRGQDVALRCDPISGHVSLFWYQQALGQGPEFLTYFQNEAQLDKSGLPSDRFFAERPEGSVSTLKIQRTQQEDSAVYLCASSLGEYNEQFFGPGTRLTVL.

The chain uses TRBV9 and TRBJ1-5; D is undetermined. Germline CDR1 SGDLS, CDR2 YYNGEE. The CDR3 is 14 residues long. The V end lost 3 bases, the J end lost 3 bases, and 10 bases lay between the germline ends. CDR3 loop: CASSDSVDNQPQHF. The CDR3 region has the DNA TGTGCCAGCAGCGATAGCGTGGACAATCAGCCCCAGCATTTT. The complete variable domain, with remaining parts taken from reference TRBV9 and TRBJ1-5, reads DSGVTQTPKHLITATGQRVTLRCSPRSGDLSVYWYQQSLDQGLQFLIQYYNGEERAKGNILERFSAQQFPDLHSELNLSSLELGDSALYFCASSDSVDNQPQHFGDGTRLSIL.

This chain links TRBV10-3 with TRBJ1-1; D perhaps matches TRBD1 (5 bases). This CDR3 is built from 18 residues. Germline lookup yields CDR1 ENHRY and CDR2 SYGVKD. The ends were cut back, 0 bases at V and 1 base at J, with 18 bases in the middle. The CDR3 region is CAISESIFRVNKNTEAFF. For the CDR3, the DNA is TGTGCCATCAGTGAGTCCATTTTCAGGGTTAACAAGAACACTGAAGCTTTCTTT.

This clone occurred a few times. The V call is TRBV11-2, the J call TRBJ2-2, with 8 bases lining up with TRBD2. CDR3 length: 16 residues. CDR1 is SGHAT, CDR2 FQNNGV, per germline. Trimming at V came to 5 bases and at J to 6 bases, leaving 11 bases not matched to a gene. As DNA, the CDR3 is TGTGCCAGCAGCCACTCGGGACTAGGATGGGCCGGGGAGCTGTTTTTT. Protein sequence: CASSHSGLGWAGELFF.

This clone came up once. This rearrangement joins TRBV25-1 to TRBJ2-1; TRBD2 agrees at 9 bases. The CDR3 length is 17 residues. The V segment lost 1 base and the J segment 4 bases; nucleotides outside the gene matches: 8. The germline V gene has CDR1 MGHDK and CDR2 SYGVNS. CDR3 DNA sequence: TGTGCCAGCAGTGAATTAAAATGGACTAGCGATTACAATGAGCAGTTCTTC. Its translation: CASSELKWTSDYNEQFF.

The chain couples TRBV13 to TRBJ2-7; D ambiguous. The germline V gene encodes CDR1 PRHDT and CDR2 FYEKMQ (reference sequence). Trimming removed 6 bases at V and 0 bases at J, with 12 bases between. The CDR3 is made up of 14 amino acids. In DNA, the CDR3 is TGTGCCAGCAGGAGGCTCCTTCTCTCCTACGAGCAGTACTTC. Amino acid sequence: CASRRLLLSYEQYF.

The chain joins TRBV4-1 to TRBJ1-5; no firm D call. V was pared by 1 base and J by 0 bases, with 4 bases between. The CDR3 is made up of 14 amino acids. Germline loops: CDR1 MGHRA, CDR2 YSYEKL. The CDR3 region is CASSQGGSNQPQHF. In DNA, the CDR3 is TGCGCCAGCAGCCAAGGAGGTAGCAATCAGCCCCAGCATTTT.

This clone showed up just once. V gene TRBV28 combines with J gene TRBJ1-1, with a possible D match to TRBD1 (6 bases). Germline V gene data show CDR1 as MDHEN and CDR2 as SYDVKM. The CDR3 is 16 residues long. Between the trimmed V and J ends, which lost 8 bases and 8 bases, there was a span of 27 bases. For the CDR3, the DNA is TGTGCCAGCTTGAGTCCCACCGGGACAATTTCTCGAGAAGCTTTCTTT. The encoded protein is CASLSPTGTISREAFF.